Listed below are T cell receptor beta chains from one sample, sequenced in a study of cytomegalovirus exposure and HLA in healthy donors. Libraries were prepared by immunoSEQ multiplex PCR; TCRdb keeps only in-frame clonotypes and omits some of them. The sample lists 75,000 to 95,000 clones, 69% occurring once. What was sequenced was PBMCs. Source of these receptors: a middle-aged man in good health and CMV-seronegative. Both conserved end residues are part of each CDR3. Fields, in order: clone size, J gene, D gene, CDR3 length, V gene, CDR3 DNA, CDR3 protein. The D gene is left open where the match is weak. The size of a clone is reported for some rows only, either as once, few or many, or as a class for expanded clones.

>few|TRBJ2-3|.|16|TRBV4-3
TGCGCCAGCAGCCAAGTAGCTGCCCCGAGCACAGATACGCAGTATTTT
CASSQVAAPSTDTQYF
>.|TRBJ2-3|TRBD2|17|TRBV5-1
TGCGCCAGCAGTGAGGGACTAGCGGGGGGCGGCACAGATACGCAGTATTTT
CASSEGLAGGGTDTQYF
>.|TRBJ2-2|.|16|TRBV7-9
TGTGCCAGCAGCTTAGTTTCCGGGGTCAGCACCGGGGAGCTGTTTTTT
CASSLVSGVSTGELFF
>few|TRBJ2-2|TRBD1|14|TRBV6-4
TGTGCCAGCAGTCGACAGGGCGACACCGGGGAGCTGTTTTTT
CASSRQGDTGELFF
>.|TRBJ1-1|.|14|TRBV7-2
TGTGCCAGCAGCTTAGGAGGGCTGGGCACTGAAGCTTTCTTT
CASSLGGLGTEAFF
>.|TRBJ2-2|TRBD1|14|TRBV19
TGTGCCAGTAGGACAGGGACGAACACCGGGGAGCTGTTTTTT
CASRTGTNTGELFF
>.|TRBJ1-2|.|13|TRBV29-1
TGCAGCGTTCGCCGGGATGGGGACTATGGCTACACCTTC
CSVRRDGDYGYTF
>few|TRBJ2-4|.|15|TRBV5-1
TGCGCCAGCAGCCCCGGTCGGTTGGCCAAAAACATTCAGTACTTC
CASSPGRLAKNIQYF
>.|TRBJ2-1|.|17|TRBV12-2
TGTGCAAGTCGCTTAGTCCGTCCTGAGCGTCCATACAATGAGCAGTTCTTC
CASRLVRPERPYNEQFF
>.|TRBJ1-4|.|14|TRBV6-5
TGTGCCAGCAGAGGACACGCAACTAATGAAAAACTGTTTTTT
CASRGHATNEKLFF
>few|TRBJ1-2|.|14|TRBV28
TGTGCCAGCAGTCCCGCGGGGGGTAACTATGGCTACACCTTC
CASSPAGGNYGYTF
>few|TRBJ2-5|TRBD1|14|TRBV5-1
TGCGCCAGCAGCTCACAGGGGGCCGAAGAGACCCAGTACTTC
CASSSQGAEETQYF
>.|TRBJ1-2|.|15|TRBV4-3
TGCGCCAGCAGCCAAGGTGGGGGGGGAATCTATGGCTACACCTTC
CASSQGGGGIYGYTF
>few|TRBJ2-2|TRBD1|15|TRBV9
TGTGCCAGCAGCGCCCGACAGGGGGACACCGGGGAGCTGTTTTTT
CASSARQGDTGELFF
>.|TRBJ1-1|TRBD1|14|TRBV11-3
TGTGCCAGCAGCTTATACGGGACAGGGGTGGAAGCTTTCTTT
CASSLYGTGVEAFF
>.|TRBJ2-5|.|15|TRBV7-2
TGTGCCAGCAGCTTAGTATGGGCGTTACAAGAGACCCAGTACTTC
CASSLVWALQETQYF
>.|TRBJ2-3|TRBD1|17|TRBV7-8
TGTGCCAGCAGCTTAGCGCGAGGGGGCTGGTTGTCAGATACGCAGTATTTT
CASSLARGGWLSDTQYF
>.|TRBJ1-6|.|13|TRBV5-1
TGCGCCAGCAGCTTGGACAGCAATTCACCCCTCCACTTT
CASSLDSNSPLHF
>.|TRBJ1-2|.|15|TRBV4-3
TGCGCCAGCAGCCAAGAGCCGGTTTATGGCTATGGCTACACCTTC
CASSQEPVYGYGYTF
>.|TRBJ2-1|TRBD1|14|TRBV30
TGTGCCTGGGGTCCGGGACAGGGGGCCCGGGAGCAGTTCTTC
CAWGPGQGAREQFF
>.|TRBJ1-3|.|16|TRBV29-1
TGCAGCGCTAAGATGCGGGGGGAGGGCTCTGGAAACACCATATATTTT
CSAKMRGEGSGNTIYF
>.|TRBJ1-3|.|13|TRBV9
TGTGCCAGCAGCGTAGATCTTGGAGACACCATATATTTT
CASSVDLGDTIYF
>few|TRBJ1-1|.|13|TRBV29-1
TGCAGCGTTGAAGCAGGGTGGAACACTGAAGCTTTCTTT
CSVEAGWNTEAFF
>.|TRBJ1-1|.|13|TRBV10-3
TGTGCCATCAGTGAGACCAGGAACACTGAAGCTTTCTTT
CAISETRNTEAFF
>.|TRBJ2-3|TRBD2|16|TRBV5-1
TGCGCCAGCAGCCCACCTAGCGGGGGGGTGACAGATACGCAGTATTTT
CASSPPSGGVTDTQYF
>few|TRBJ1-5|TRBD1|15|TRBV28
TGTGCCAGCACTCCTGCGGGGACAGGGCATCAGCCCCAGCATTTT
CASTPAGTGHQPQHF
>few|TRBJ2-7|TRBD1|17|TRBV4-3
TGCGCCAGCAGCCAAGACCCCGGGACAGGGGGCTCCTACGAGCAGTACTTC
CASSQDPGTGGSYEQYF
>.|TRBJ1-2|.|12|TRBV29-1
TGCAGCGGCGGGGGCGCCTCCTATGGCTACACCTTC
CSGGGASYGYTF
>.|TRBJ1-1|.|14|TRBV15
TGTGCCACCAGCATTCGTTTAGTGAACACTGAAGCTTTCTTT
CATSIRLVNTEAFF
>.|TRBJ1-1|TRBD1|15|TRBV11-1
TGTGCCAGCAGCGCACAGGGGGCGGTGAACACTGAAGCTTTCTTT
CASSAQGAVNTEAFF
>.|TRBJ1-5|.|12|TRBV7-2
TGTGCCAGCAGCTTAGAGGGGGACCTCCGGCATTTT
CASSLEGDLRHF
>.|TRBJ1-2|.|13|TRBV5-5
TGTGCCAGCAGCTTACGAATAGACTATGGCTACACCTTC
CASSLRIDYGYTF
>.|TRBJ1-4|TRBD1|15|TRBV9
TGTGCCAGCAGCCCGCGACAGGGACTTAATGAAAAACTGTTTTTT
CASSPRQGLNEKLFF
>.|TRBJ1-2|.|14|TRBV6-4
TGTGCCAGCAGTGACTCCCTGGGGGGTGGCGGCTACACCTTC
CASSDSLGGGGYTF
>.|TRBJ2-5|.|11|TRBV7-8
TGTGCCAGCAGCCCGCAAGAGACCCAGTACTTC
CASSPQETQYF
>.|TRBJ1-2|.|13|TRBV7-3
TGTGCCAGCAGCCCACCGGGGGATCGGGGCTACACCTTC
CASSPPGDRGYTF
>.|TRBJ1-3|.|14|TRBV10-3
TGTGCCATCAGGCGTGATGTATCAGGAAACACCATATATTTT
CAIRRDVSGNTIYF
>.|TRBJ1-6|.|13|TRBV2
TGTGCCAGCGGATGGGGGCGTGATTCACCCCTCCACTTT
CASGWGRDSPLHF
>.|TRBJ2-1|TRBD1|16|TRBV10-3
TGTGCCATCAACCCGGGAGGGGACAGGGGATACAATGAGCAGTTCTTC
CAINPGGDRGYNEQFF
>.|TRBJ2-1|TRBD2|18|TRBV4-2
TGTGCCAGCAGCCAAGGGTCCGGGTCTAGCGGATGGTACAATGAGCAGTTCTTC
CASSQGSGSSGWYNEQFF
>.|TRBJ1-6|.|16|TRBV25-1
TGTGCCAGCAGTGGATGGGTGACAGAGAGCCATTCACCCCTCCACTTT
CASSGWVTESHSPLHF
>.|TRBJ2-1|.|14|TRBV10-3
TGTGCCATCTCCTGGGAGTCCCCCTACAATGAGCAGTTCTTC
CAISWESPYNEQFF
>.|TRBJ1-4|.|13|TRBV19
TGTGCCAGTGTCCGGGACACAAGTGAAAAACTGTTTTTT
CASVRDTSEKLFF
>.|TRBJ1-5|TRBD1|15|TRBV27
TGTGCCAGCAGTTTATGGGGACAGTCCAATCAGCCCCAGCATTTT
CASSLWGQSNQPQHF
>once|TRBJ2-3|TRBD2|16|TRBV9
TGTGCCAGCAGCGTAGGGGCTAGCGGGGGTCTCGGTACGCAGTATTTT
CASSVGASGGLGTQYF
>.|TRBJ2-2|TRBD2|15|TRBV5-4
TGTGCCAGCAGCCCGACTAGCGAATGGTCCGGGGAGCTGTTTTTT
CASSPTSEWSGELFF
>once|TRBJ2-7|TRBD1|15|TRBV7-9
TGTGCCAGCAGCTTAGCAAGGACAGGGGACTACGAGCAGTACTTC
CASSLARTGDYEQYF
>.|TRBJ2-3|TRBD1|16|TRBV4-2
TGTGCCAGCAGCCAAGACCTACAGGGGGCGCGAGATACGCAGTATTTT
CASSQDLQGARDTQYF
>.|TRBJ2-3|.|20|TRBV4-3
TGCGCCAGCAGCCAAGATCGAGGAGGGAGGATGGTCTATAGGACAGATACGCAGTATTTT
CASSQDRGGRMVYRTDTQYF
>.|TRBJ2-3|.|14|TRBV25-1
TGTGCCAGCAGTCCGGGTCTTAGCACAGATACGCAGTATTTT
CASSPGLSTDTQYF
>.|TRBJ1-5|.|16|TRBV19
TGTGCCAGTAGCGATCCGGGGGGAATCAGCAATCAGCCCCAGCATTTT
CASSDPGGISNQPQHF
>.|TRBJ2-3|TRBD2|15|TRBV5-4
TGTGCCAGCAGCTCCGTAGCGGGTCTGAAAGATACGCAGTATTTT
CASSSVAGLKDTQYF
>.|TRBJ1-2|.|12|TRBV29-1
TGCAGCGTGGGGGGGACGGGTTATGGCTACACCTTC
CSVGGTGYGYTF
>few|TRBJ2-6|TRBD1|17|TRBV5-1
TGCGCCAGCAGATCAGGGGGCCCGTACTCTGGGGCCAACGTCCTGACTTTC
CASRSGGPYSGANVLTF
>.|TRBJ2-1|.|18|TRBV30
TGTGCCTGGACCGACCTCACCAACATGGGGGCCTCCTACAATGAGCAGTTCTTC
CAWTDLTNMGASYNEQFF
>.|TRBJ1-3|TRBD1|17|TRBV4-3
TGCGCCAGCAGCTGGAGATGGGACAGAGACTATGGAAACACCATATATTTT
CASSWRWDRDYGNTIYF
>.|TRBJ2-7|TRBD1|13|TRBV2
TGTGCCAGCAGTCTACAGGGGTCCTACGAGCAGTACTTC
CASSLQGSYEQYF
>.|TRBJ2-3|.|15|TRBV4-2
TGTGCCAGCAGCCAAGATGGGGCGGGGACAGATACGCAGTATTTT
CASSQDGAGTDTQYF
>.|TRBJ1-1|.|13|TRBV27
TGTGCCAGCAGTCTATCATGGGGCCCTGAAGCTTTCTTT
CASSLSWGPEAFF